These 14 T cell receptor beta chains share one sample of origin, sequenced in a study of shared clonotypes between healthy human individuals. Assay used: immunoSEQ multiplex PCR; TCRdb lists only in-frame clones, some missing. This sample has 450,000 to 600,000 clones, with 70% to 80% found just once. The sample comprised PBMCs. All receptors come from a woman aged 40 to 55 in good health. Some clones in this sample may be carry-over from other donors' samples.

This chain joins TRBV13 and TRBJ2-7, with TRBD2 matching 7 bases. CDR1 and CDR2 (germline): PRHDT, FYEKMQ (reference sequence). The trim removed 3 bases at V and 3 bases at J, leaving 8 bases unmatched. This CDR3 has 15 residues. The chain's CDR3 is CASSFGGEVNYEQYF. The DNA of the CDR3 is TGTGCCAGCAGCTTTGGGGGGGAGGTTAACTACGAGCAGTACTTC.

Turning to this clone: Given a much more abundant clone one base away, this may be a read error. The identical CDR3 is also encoded by other nucleotide sequences in the sample. This chain links TRBV18 with TRBJ2-5; D unclear. This CDR3 contains 13 residues. Trimming took off 2 bases at V and 1 base at J, with 5 bases between the two ends. Germline-derived CDR1 and CDR2 are KGHSH and LQKENI. CDR3 bases: TGTGCCAGCTCACCAGGCGTCCAAGAGACCCAGTACTTC. It is translated as CASSPGVQETQYF.

J is TRBJ1-3 and V is TRBV28, with unresolved D. With 4 bases removed from V and 4 bases from J, the gap between germline ends came to 11 bases. The CDR3 spans 14 residues. In germline, CDR1 is MDHEN, CDR2 SYDVKM. CDR3 nucleotides: TGTGCCAGCAGTTGGGGTGGGTACGGAAACACCATATATTTT. Residues: CASSWGGYGNTIYF.

J is TRBJ2-1 and V is TRBV14; 9 bases align to TRBD2. This CDR3 contains 16 residues. Unmatched junction bases numbered 4, after V lost 1 base and J lost 3 bases. CDR1 is SGHDN, CDR2 FVKESK, per germline. The CDR3 sequence: CASSQAGTSLYNEQFF. In DNA form, the CDR3 reads TGTGCCAGCAGCCAAGCAGGGACTAGCCTCTACAATGAGCAGTTCTTC.

This CDR3 reads CASSWARPYEQYF. In DNA, the CDR3 is TGTGCCAGCAGTTGGGCCAGGCCCTACGAGCAGTACTTC. The chain joins TRBV2 to TRBJ2-5; D remains ambiguous. The J call is uncertain, as TRBJ2-7 better fits the DNA end. Germline V gives CDR1 SNHLY, CDR2 FYNNEI. The CDR3 spans 13 residues.

Many counts were recorded for this clone. The same CDR3 can be traced to other DNA sequences in this sample. The V and J genes are TRBV10-3 and TRBJ1-1; D ambiguous. This CDR3 comprises 13 residues. V was cut by 2 bases and J by 1 base, with 5 bases left in between. Germline V lookup: CDR1 ENHRY, CDR2 SYGVKD. CDR3: CAISETQNTEAFF. The CDR3 DNA reads TGTGCCATCAGTGAGACGCAGAACACTGAAGCTTTCTTT.

Of note for this clone: The sample contains more than one DNA sequence encoding this CDR3. V is TRBV18 and J is TRBJ2-1; D unclear. Trimming removed 0 bases from V and 1 base from J, with 1 base in between. CDR1 is KGHSH, CDR2 LQKENI, per germline. The CDR3 is 13 amino acids. This CDR3 reads CASSPPSYNEQFF. The CDR3 DNA reads TGTGCCAGCTCACCACCGTCCTACAATGAGCAGTTCTTC.

The gene calls are TRBV5-1 and TRBJ1-2; possibly TRBD1 for D (6 bases). V was cut by 0 bases and J by 7 bases, with 13 bases left in between. From germline, CDR1 is SGHRS and CDR2 YFSETQ. This CDR3 comprises 14 residues. The CDR3 sequence: CASSLAGGNIGYTF. The CDR3 coding sequence is TGCGCCAGCAGCTTGGCCGGGGGCAATATTGGCTACACCTTC.

This chain links TRBV7-9 with TRBJ2-7; D uncertain. This CDR3 is built from 12 residues. V gave up 5 bases and J gave up 2 bases, with 7 bases separating them. Germline CDR1 and CDR2: SEHNR and FQNEAQ (reference sequence). CDR3 sequence (DNA): TGTGCCAGCAGCGTTGGCCCCTACGAGCAGTACTTC. This gives the protein CASSVGPYEQYF.

This chain joins TRBV7-3 and TRBJ2-5; D is tentatively TRBD1 or TRBD2 (5 bases each). The CDR3 contains 15 residues. Germline CDR1 reads SGHTA; CDR2 reads FQGTGA. V shed 5 bases and J shed 5 bases, with 18 bases lying between them. The CDR3 nucleotides read TGTGCCAGCAGCCTTGGTGGGGGAGAACAGGAGACCCAGTACTTC. This translates into CASSLGGGEQETQYF. Complete variable domain (other parts from reference TRBV7-3 and TRBJ2-5): GAGVSQTPSNKVTEKGKYVELRCDPISGHTALYWYRQSLGQGPEFLIYFQGTGAADDSGLPNDRFFAVRPEGSVSTLKIQRTERGDSAVYLCASSLGGGEQETQYFGPGTRLLVL.

This chain connects TRBV6-5 to TRBJ2-5; 9 bases align to TRBD1. Per the germline V gene, CDR1 is MNHEY and CDR2 is SVGAGI. This CDR3 spans 15 amino acids. J was trimmed by 5 bases and V by 3 bases; bases with no gene match: 7. The chain's CDR3 is CASSYTTGGRETQYF. CDR3 coding DNA: TGTGCCAGCAGTTATACGACAGGGGGACGGGAGACCCAGTACTTC.

For this clone: Other DNA sequences in the sample encode the same CDR3. The rearrangement uses TRBV9 and TRBJ2-5; D might be TRBD2 (5 bases). V was cut by 0 bases and J by 5 bases, with 11 bases left in between. Per the germline V gene, CDR1 is SGDLS and CDR2 is YYNGEE. The CDR3 runs 14 residues. The CDR3 protein is CASSVAGGGETQYF. The CDR3 DNA is TGTGCCAGCAGCGTAGCAGGAGGCGGGGAGACCCAGTACTTC.

In the case of this clone: The sample carries other DNA sequences with the same CDR3. The rearrangement joins TRBV5-4 to TRBJ2-3; D remains ambiguous. Germline assignment: CDR1 SGHNT and CDR2 YYREEE (reference sequence). The CDR3 runs 13 residues. V was shortened by 1 base and J by 2 bases, with 5 bases between the two germline ends. The CDR3 loop reads CASSLTDTDTQYF. The CDR3 region has the DNA TGTGCCAGCAGCTTGACAGACACAGATACGCAGTATTTT.

The gene calls are TRBV18 and TRBJ2-7, with 7 bases matching TRBD1. Per germline, CDR1 KGHSH and CDR2 LQKENI. The CDR3 extends over 15 amino acids. V lost 3 bases, J lost 1 base, and 6 bases stayed unmatched. Written as DNA, the CDR3 is TGTGCCAGCTCACCTCGGGACAGCCTTTCCTACGAGCAGTACTTC. Its translation is CASSPRDSLSYEQYF.